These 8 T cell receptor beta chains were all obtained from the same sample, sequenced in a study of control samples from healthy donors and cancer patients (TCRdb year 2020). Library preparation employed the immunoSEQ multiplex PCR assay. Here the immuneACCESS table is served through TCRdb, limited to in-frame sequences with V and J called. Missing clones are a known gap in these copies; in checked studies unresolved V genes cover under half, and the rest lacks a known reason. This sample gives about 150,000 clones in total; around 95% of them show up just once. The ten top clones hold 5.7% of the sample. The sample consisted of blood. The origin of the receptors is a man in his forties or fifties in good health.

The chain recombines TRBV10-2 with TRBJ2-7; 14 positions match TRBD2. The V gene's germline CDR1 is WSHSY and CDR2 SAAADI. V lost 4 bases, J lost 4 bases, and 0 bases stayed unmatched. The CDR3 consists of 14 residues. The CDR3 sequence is CASSGTSGGYEQYF. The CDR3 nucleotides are TGCGCCAGCAGTGGGACTAGCGGGGGGTACGAGCAGTACTTC.

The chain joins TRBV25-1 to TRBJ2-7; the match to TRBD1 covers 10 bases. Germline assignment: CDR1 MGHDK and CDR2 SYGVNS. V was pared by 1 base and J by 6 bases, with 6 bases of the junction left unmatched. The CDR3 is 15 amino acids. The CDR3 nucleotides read TGTGCCAGCAGTGAATCAGGGACAGGGGTTCGCGAGCAGTACTTC. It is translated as CASSESGTGVREQYF.

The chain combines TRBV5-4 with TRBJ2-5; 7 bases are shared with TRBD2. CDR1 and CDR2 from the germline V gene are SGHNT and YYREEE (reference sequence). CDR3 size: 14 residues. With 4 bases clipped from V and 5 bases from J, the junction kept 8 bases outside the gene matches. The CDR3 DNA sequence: TGTGCCAGCAGCCCCACCAGGGAGGGGGAGACCCAGTACTTC. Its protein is CASSPTREGETQYF.

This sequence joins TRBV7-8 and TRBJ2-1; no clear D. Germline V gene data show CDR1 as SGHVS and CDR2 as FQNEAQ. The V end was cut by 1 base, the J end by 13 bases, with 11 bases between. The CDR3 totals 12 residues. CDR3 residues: CASSLVSTGQFF. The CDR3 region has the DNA TGTGCCAGCAGCTTAGTGTCGACGGGCCAGTTCTTC.

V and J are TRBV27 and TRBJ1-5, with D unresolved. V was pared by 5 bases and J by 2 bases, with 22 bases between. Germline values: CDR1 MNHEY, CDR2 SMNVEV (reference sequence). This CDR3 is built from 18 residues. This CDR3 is CASSETGPGSFGNQPQHF. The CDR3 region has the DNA TGTGCCAGCAGTGAGACCGGGCCCGGGAGTTTTGGCAATCAGCCCCAGCATTTT.

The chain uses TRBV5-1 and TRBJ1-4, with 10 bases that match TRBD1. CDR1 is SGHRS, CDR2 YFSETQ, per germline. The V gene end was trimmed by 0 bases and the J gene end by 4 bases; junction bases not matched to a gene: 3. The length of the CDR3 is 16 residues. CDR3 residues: CASSLGQGASNEKLFF. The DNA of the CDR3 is TGCGCCAGCAGCTTGGGACAGGGGGCCAGTAATGAAAAACTGTTTTTT.

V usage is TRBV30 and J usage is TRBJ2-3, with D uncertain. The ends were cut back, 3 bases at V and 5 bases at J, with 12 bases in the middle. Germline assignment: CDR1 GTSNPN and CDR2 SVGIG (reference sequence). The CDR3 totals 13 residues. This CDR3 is CAWRGGGVDTQYF. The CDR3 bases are TGTGCCTGGAGGGGTGGTGGGGTAGATACGCAGTATTTT.

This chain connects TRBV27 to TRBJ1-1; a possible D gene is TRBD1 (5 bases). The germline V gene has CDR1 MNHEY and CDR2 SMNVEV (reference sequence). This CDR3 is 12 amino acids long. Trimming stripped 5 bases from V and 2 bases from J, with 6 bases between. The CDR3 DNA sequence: TGTGCCAGCAGTCAGGGAAACACTGAAGCTTTCTTT. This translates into CASSQGNTEAFF.